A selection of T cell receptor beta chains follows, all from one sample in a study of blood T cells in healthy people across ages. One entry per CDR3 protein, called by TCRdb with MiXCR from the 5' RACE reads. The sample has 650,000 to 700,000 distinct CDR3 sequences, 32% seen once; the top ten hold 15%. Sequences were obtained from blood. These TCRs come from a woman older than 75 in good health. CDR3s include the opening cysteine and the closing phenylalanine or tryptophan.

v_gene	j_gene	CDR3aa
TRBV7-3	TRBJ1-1	CASSLGGINTEAFF
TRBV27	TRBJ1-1	CASSWAGSSTEAFF
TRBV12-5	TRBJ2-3	CASGSSGVDTQYF
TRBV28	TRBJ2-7	CASSAAGLNYEQYF
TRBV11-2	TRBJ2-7	CASVQGPGVPYEQYF
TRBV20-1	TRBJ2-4	CSANSVNLAKNIQYF
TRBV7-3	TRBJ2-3	CASSSGLAGSDTQYF
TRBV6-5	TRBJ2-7	CASSYRVGEQYF
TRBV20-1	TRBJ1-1	CSARGGTALNTEAFF
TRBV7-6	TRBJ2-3	CASSLNPGTTDTQYF
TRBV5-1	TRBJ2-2	CASSNLRDSLGRELFF
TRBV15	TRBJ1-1	CATSRGGGSTEAFF
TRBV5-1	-	CASSGSGGQSYNEQYF
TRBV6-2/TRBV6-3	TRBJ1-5	CASSPNTGLSSQPQHF